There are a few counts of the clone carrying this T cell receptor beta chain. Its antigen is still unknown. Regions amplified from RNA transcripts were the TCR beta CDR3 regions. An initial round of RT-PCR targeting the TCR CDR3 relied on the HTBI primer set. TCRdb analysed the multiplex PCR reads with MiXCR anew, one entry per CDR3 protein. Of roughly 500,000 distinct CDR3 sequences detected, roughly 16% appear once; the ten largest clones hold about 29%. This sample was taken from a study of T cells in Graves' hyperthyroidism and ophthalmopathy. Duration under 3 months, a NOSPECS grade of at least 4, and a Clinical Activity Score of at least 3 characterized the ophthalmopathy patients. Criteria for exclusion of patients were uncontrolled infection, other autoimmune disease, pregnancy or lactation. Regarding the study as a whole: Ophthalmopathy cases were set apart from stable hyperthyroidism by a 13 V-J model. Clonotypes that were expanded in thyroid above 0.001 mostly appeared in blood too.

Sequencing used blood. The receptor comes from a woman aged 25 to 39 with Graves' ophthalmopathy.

CDR3 in DNA: TGTGCCAGCAGTTACCCTCTAGCGGAAGACCGAGAGACCCAGTACTTC. This codes for CASSYPLAEDRETQYF. The chain joins TRBV6-5 to TRBJ2-5; TRBD2 aligns across 7 bases. The J segment lost 4 bases and the V segment lost 2 bases, leaving 10 bases of the junction unmatched. The CDR3 sequence is 16 residues long. Germline values: CDR1 MNHEY, CDR2 SVGAGI.